This TCR beta chain comes out of a study of persistence of HIV-infected CD4 T cells (dated by TCRdb to between 2020 and 2021). Study-wide context: The study isolated CMV- and HIV-1 Gag-responding CD4+ T cells from ART-treated individuals to examine antigen-driven clonal expansion of HIV-1-infected cells. The median time participants had been on suppressive ART was about 8 years. Peripheral blood samples of up to roughly 200 mL were taken at multiple time points, with the exception of two participants who underwent leukapheresis at a single time point. TCRbeta sequencing assessed the clonality of all cells in each sorted population, while proviral sequencing assessed the clonality of infected cells. In the cross-participant TCR cluster analysis, 8 or 9 participants were included for CMV and more than five participants were included for Gag. Study-level results and caveats: Enrichment of degenerate expanded CDR3beta sequences was found in antigen-responding cells, suggesting convergent selection of CD4+ responses to CMV and Gag. Only a small number of individuals took part in the study, and only a limited range of antigens was tested. Because the TCR analyses were done in bulk, restricting them to just the rare CMV-responding cells that actually carried HIV-1 proviruses was not possible. Within the same sorted populations, how oligoclonal the TCRs were correlated with how oligoclonal the proviruses were. TCRbeta richness in CMV- and Gag-responding cells was significantly lower than in anti-CD3/anti-CD28-responding cells; CMV-responding cells had higher oligoclonality than CD3/CD28-stimulated and Gag-responding cells.

Note on this clone: What antigen it recognizes has not been identified. No clone much larger than this one lies a single base away; base qualities are absent.

The immunoSEQ hsTCRB assay version 4 in survey mode was used to sequence TCRbeta repertoires from genomic DNA. Genomic DNA was diluted to 7.5 to 10 ng/uL, and up to roughly 1 ug per sample was used for TCRbeta sequencing. Under the source paper's analysis protocol: TCRbeta data were analyzed in ImmunoSeq Analyzer 3.0, with diversity computed on productive nucleotide rearrangements. The improved Chao index was used to estimate lower-bound TCR diversity, and the Gini coefficient was used to estimate clonality using the Immunarch R package. Different nucleotide rearrangements encoding the same CDR3beta amino acid sequence were treated as distinct clonotypes. Differential abundance analysis identified TCRbeta sequences significantly enriched in antigen-responding cells relative to anti-CD3/anti-CD28-activated cells. GLIPH2 clustered TCRs by predicted peptide-MHC specificity, both within individual participants and across merged participant data sets. TCRdb's version of the immuneACCESS table is confined to in-frame rearrangements and falls short of the full clone set. An unresolved V gene accounts for under half of the shortfall where checked; the remainder is of unknown origin. The V and J calls and clone size come from that table; D and trimming were worked out from the DNA. Counted in this sample were around 35,000 clones; roughly 80% of them appeared once. The top ten constitute roughly 0.97% of the sample.

The meaning of the sample's treatment or condition label: suppressive antiretroviral therapy. A pool of overlapping HIV-1 Gag 15-mer peptides, at around 0.99 ug per peptide per mL, was used to stimulate the cells. Nonresponding CD40L-negative CD69-negative CD45RO-high memory CD4+ T cells were sorted as memory populations depleted of antigen-responding cells. Participants were HIV-1-infected adults who started suppressive ART during chronic infection. Plasma HIV-1 RNA had been undetectable (below 50 copies/mL) in participants for at least 4 years. To be included, participants needed a CD4+ T cell count above 400 cells/uL and a positive CMV serology. Before stimulation, PBMCs were isolated using density centrifugation and depleted of CD8+ T cells. For 15 to 20 hours, CD8-depleted PBMCs were stimulated with anti-CD28/CD49d costimulation, a CD40-blocking antibody, and enfuvirtide, which was added to prevent new infections. Sorting was done on either a Beckman Coulter MoFlo Legacy or an XDP sorter, and propidium iodide was used to exclude dead cells. For samples with more than one million cells, genomic DNA was extracted with the QIAamp DNA Mini Kit, and for all other samples the Quick-DNA Microprep Kit was used.

Cut back by 2 bases and 8 bases, the V and J ends lie 12 bases apart. The CDR3 contains 14 residues, cysteine and phenylalanine counted. The only DNA kept is the CDR3, 42 bases in frame from the first base. CDR1 and CDR2, per the germline V gene, are MNHEY and SVGAGI. This receptor was taken from an adult with HIV. The donor label of this sample is uncertain. The chain couples TRBV6-5 to TRBJ1-4; TRBD1 is a possible D gene, resting on 5 matching bases. Source: cultured CD4+ T cells from PBMCs, taken from a patient who received antiretroviral therapy. What the cell subset or site label conveys for this sample: CD40L-CD69- CD45RO-high memory CD4 T cells not responding to Gag peptides. The nucleotides read TGTGCCAGCAGTTACGGGCAGGAGGGGGAAAAACTGTTTTTT. Translation gives CASSYGQEGEKLFF.